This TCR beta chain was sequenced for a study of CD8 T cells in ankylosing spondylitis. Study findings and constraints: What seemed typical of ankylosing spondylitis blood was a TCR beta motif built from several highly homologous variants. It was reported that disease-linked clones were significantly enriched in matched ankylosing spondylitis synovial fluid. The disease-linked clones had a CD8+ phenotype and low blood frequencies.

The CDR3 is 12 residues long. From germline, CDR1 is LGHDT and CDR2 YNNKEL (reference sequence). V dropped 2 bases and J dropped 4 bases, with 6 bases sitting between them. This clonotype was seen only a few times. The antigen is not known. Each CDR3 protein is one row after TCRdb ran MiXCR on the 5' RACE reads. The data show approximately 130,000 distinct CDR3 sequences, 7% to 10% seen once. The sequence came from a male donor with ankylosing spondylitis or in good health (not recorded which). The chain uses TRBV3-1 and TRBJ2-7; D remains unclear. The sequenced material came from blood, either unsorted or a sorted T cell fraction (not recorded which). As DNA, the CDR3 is TGTGCCAGCAGCCAATGGCAGTACGAGCAGTACTTC. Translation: CASSQWQYEQYF.